Listed here are 24 T cell receptor beta chains from one sample, sequenced in a study of T cell repertoires in cytomegalovirus infection. TCRdb processed the reads anew with MiXCR; each CDR3 protein has one entry. The sample carries some 900,000 distinct CDR3 sequences, approximately 30% recorded once. No antigen has been assigned to these receptors. Sample: cultured CD8+ T cells from PBMCs, taken from culture after CMV antigen stimulation. Source of these receptors: a human donor in good health (CMV status not recorded). Some clones in this sample may be carry-over from other donors' samples.

The chain joins TRBV4-1 to TRBJ2-5, with D uncertain. Trimming pared 3 bases from V and 3 bases from J, leaving 11 bases between. This CDR3 comprises 14 residues. Germline-derived CDR1 and CDR2 are MGHRA and YSYEKL. The CDR3 is CASSHQSFEETQYF. In nucleotides, the CDR3 is TGCGCCAGCAGCCACCAGAGCTTTGAAGAGACCCAGTACTTC.

V is TRBV4-1 and J is TRBJ2-7; TRBD1 agrees at 8 bases. This CDR3 comprises 15 residues. Germline values: CDR1 MGHRA, CDR2 YSYEKL. V shed 4 bases, J shed 6 bases, and the junction held 11 bases outside the gene matches. The CDR3 region is CASSRSPAQGVEQYV. CDR3 DNA: TGCGCCAGCAGCCGCAGTCCAGCACAGGGGGTCGAGCAGTACGTC.

V gene TRBV6-6 combines with J gene TRBJ2-1; D ambiguous. This CDR3 comprises 15 residues. The V and J ends lost 3 bases and 1 base respectively, with 10 bases between them. The germline gives CDR1 MNHNY, CDR2 SVGAGI (reference sequence). CDR3 bases: TGTGCCAGCAGTTATGAGGCCTCTTCCTACAATGAGCAGTTCTTC. Its translation: CASSYEASSYNEQFF.

The CDR3 loop reads CASSQVAKAVKNTGELFF. The DNA of the CDR3 is TGTGCCAGCAGCCAAGTGGCCAAGGCAGTCAAGAACACCGGGGAGCTGTTTTTT. This chain uses TRBV3-1 with TRBJ2-2, with D unresolved. CDR1 and CDR2 (germline): LGHDT, YNNKEL (reference sequence). Trimming took off 1 base at V and 1 base at J, with 16 bases between the two ends. CDR3 size: 18 residues.

This clonotype was seen only a few times. The chain has TRBV6-2 or TRBV6-3 and TRBJ2-1, with D perhaps TRBD2 (7 bases). The germline V gene encodes CDR1 MNHEY and CDR2 SVGEGT. Trimming removed 2 bases at V and 7 bases at J, with 12 bases between. CDR3 length: 14 amino acids. CDR3 in DNA: TGTGCCAGCAGTTACGGGGGGGCCTGGAATGAGCAGTTCTTC. This translates into CASSYGGAWNEQFF.

The chain recombines TRBV20-1 with TRBJ2-7; 9 bases match TRBD1. Germline trimming cut 6 bases from V and 4 bases from J; bases unmatched to any gene: 10. The CDR3 has 14 amino acids. The germline gives CDR1 DFQATT, CDR2 SNEGSKA (reference sequence). The DNA for the CDR3 is TGCAGTGCGAGGGACAGGGATTCCCCATACGAGCAGTACGTC. Encoded protein: CSARDRDSPYEQYV.

This clonotype has more than one count but fewer than ten. J is TRBJ2-6 and V is TRBV25-1; D is undetermined. Germline CDR1 MGHDK, CDR2 SYGVNS. V shed 3 bases and J shed 0 bases, with 9 bases lying between them. The CDR3 runs 16 residues. The DNA of the CDR3 is TGTGCCAGCAGTGAGGCACCACCCTCTGGGGCCAACGTCCTGACTTTC. Its protein is CASSEAPPSGANVLTF.

This clonotype appeared a few times. This chain uses TRBV27 with TRBJ2-3; 10 bases line up with TRBD2. J was trimmed by 6 bases and V by 5 bases; bases with no gene match: 8. Per the germline V gene, CDR1 is MNHEY and CDR2 is SMNVEV (reference sequence). CDR3 length: 15 residues. The DNA for the CDR3 is TGTGCCAGCAGTCCGCCCCCTAGCGGGGGCGATACGCAGTATTTT. As protein: CASSPPPSGGDTQYF.

This chain connects TRBV5-5 to TRBJ2-3; D is unclear. CDR1 and CDR2 from the germline V gene are SGHKS and YYEKEE (reference sequence). V was shortened by 4 bases and J by 2 bases, with 14 bases between the two germline ends. This CDR3 contains 15 residues. The CDR3 here is CASSPHGITTDTQYF. Here the CDR3 DNA reads TGTGCCAGCAGCCCACACGGAATTACCACAGATACGCAGTATTTT.

The chain employs TRBV14 and TRBJ2-7, with 8 positions matching TRBD1. CDR1 and CDR2 (germline): SGHDN, FVKESK. The CDR3 is 15 amino acids. V shed 1 base, J shed 5 bases, and the junction held 7 bases outside the gene matches. The CDR3 sequence is CASSQVPRGPHEQYF. The CDR3 DNA is TGTGCCAGCAGCCAAGTCCCCAGGGGGCCCCACGAGCAGTACTTC.

This clonotype was counted only a few times. The chain has TRBV6-2 or TRBV6-3 and TRBJ2-3, with unresolved D. The length of the CDR3 is 16 residues. The germline V gene has CDR1 MNHEY and CDR2 SVGEGT. V was cut by 3 bases and J by 0 bases, with 13 bases left in between. The CDR3 bases are TGTGCCAGCAGTTATTGGCAGACCCCTAGCACAGATACGCAGTATTTT. Its protein is CASSYWQTPSTDTQYF.

V and J are TRBV11-2 and TRBJ1-1; 7 bases are shared with TRBD1. CDR1 and CDR2 (germline): SGHAT, FQNNGV. With V trimmed by 5 bases and J by 2 bases, 20 bases remained unmatched. There are 19 residues in the CDR3. CDR3 DNA sequence: TGTGCCAGCAGCGCATCAACCCCGGACAGGCCTGATGGAAACACTGAAGCTTTCTTT. Protein: CASSASTPDRPDGNTEAFF.

In this sample, this clonotype turned up a few times. The V gene is TRBV5-5, the J gene TRBJ1-6; D is ambiguous. Trimming took 4 bases from V and 0 from J, leaving 8 bases between them. The CDR3 runs to 15 residues. CDR1 SGHKS and CDR2 YYEKEE come from the germline V gene (reference sequence). The CDR3 loop reads CASSRESSYNSPLHF. CDR3 nucleotides: TGTGCCAGCAGCCGGGAGAGCTCCTATAATTCACCCCTCCACTTT.

This rearrangement joins TRBV27 to TRBJ2-1, with a weak D call TRBD2 (6 bases). The CDR3 is 16 amino acids. Trimming took 8 bases from V and 5 from J, leaving 22 bases between them. Per the germline V gene, CDR1 is MNHEY and CDR2 is SMNVEV (reference sequence). CDR3 amino acids: CASGGALTRINNEQFF. For the CDR3, the DNA is TGTGCCAGCGGAGGGGCACTCACCCGAATAAACAATGAGCAGTTCTTC.

This clonotype has just a few counts. V is TRBV2 and J is TRBJ2-7; 8 bases fit TRBD2. CDR3 length equals 13 residues. V lost 6 bases and J lost 12; bases outside the gene matches: 13. CDR1 and CDR2 from the germline V gene are SNHLY and FYNNEI. This CDR3 reads CASSDLPGLGAYV. The CDR3 nucleotides read TGTGCCAGCAGCGACCTCCCGGGACTAGGGGCGTACGTC.

Only one count was recorded for this clonotype. The chain employs TRBV12-3 or TRBV12-4 and TRBJ2-7; a possible D gene is TRBD1 (5 bases). V was shortened by 7 bases and J by 4 bases, with 17 bases between the two germline ends. This CDR3 has 14 amino acids. The CDR3 region is CASTPGGRDYEQYV. The CDR3 DNA reads TGTGCCAGCACCCCCGGCGGCAGGGATTACGAGCAGTACGTC.

The chain carries TRBV27 and TRBJ2-3, with TRBD1 matching 7 bases. Germline CDR1 is MNHEY and CDR2 is SMNVEV (reference sequence). Trimming removed 6 bases from V and 2 bases from J; junction bases left unmatched: 8. CDR3 size: 15 residues. The CDR3 nucleotides read TGTGCCAGCAGGGGGAAACAGGGGTTCACAGATACGCAGTATTTT. It translates to CASRGKQGFTDTQYF.

Only a few counts were recorded for this clonotype. The rearrangement uses TRBV19 and TRBJ1-1; 9 bases fit TRBD1. Germline V lookup: CDR1 LNHDA, CDR2 SQIVND (reference sequence). The V gene end was trimmed by 5 bases and the J gene end by 5 bases; junction bases not matched to a gene: 9. CDR3 length equals 15 residues. The CDR3 nucleotides read TGTGCCAGTAGTTCGTACAGGGGGCGGTTTACTGAAGCTTTCTTT. It specifies CASSSYRGRFTEAFF.

V is TRBV11-2 and J is TRBJ2-1; D call uncertain. The CDR3 consists of 16 residues. V gave up 5 bases and J gave up 8 bases, with 22 bases separating them. Germline assignment: CDR1 SGHAT and CDR2 FQNNGV. Here the CDR3 DNA reads TGTGCCAGCAGCGACTGGGGAACCAATGGCATCGATGAGCAGTTCTTC. The encoded protein is CASSDWGTNGIDEQFF.

In its sample, this clonotype was seen many times. The chain is built from TRBV19 and TRBJ1-6, with D unresolved. The CDR3 runs to 15 residues. V lost 9 bases to trimming and J lost 0 bases, with 12 bases between them. CDR1 is LNHDA and CDR2 is SQIVND in the germline V gene (reference sequence). This CDR3 is CASRRVDSYNSPLHF. The CDR3 DNA reads as TGTGCCAGCCGGCGGGTCGACTCCTATAATTCACCCCTCCACTTT.

This chain uses TRBV20-1 with TRBJ1-5, with a tentative D call TRBD1 (6 bases). Germline-derived CDR1 and CDR2 are DFQATT and SNEGSKA (reference sequence). The V end was cut by 6 bases, the J end by 0 bases, with 9 bases between. CDR3 length: 13 amino acids. The chain's CDR3 is CSAYRDSNQPQHF. Here the CDR3 DNA reads TGCAGTGCATACAGGGATAGCAATCAGCCCCAGCATTTT.

On this clonotype itself: One end of the junction fails to match germline, which may point to a read error. The chain combines TRBV6-1 with TRBJ2-2; D unresolved. Germline V gene sequence: CDR1 MNHNS, CDR2 SASEGT. This CDR3 is built from 14 residues. This chain's CDR3 is CASNEIRDTGELFF. DNA for the CDR3: TGTGCCAGCAATGAAATAAGGGACACCGGGGAGCTGTTTTTT.

This clonotype was counted only a few times. The rearrangement joins TRBV20-1 to TRBJ2-7, with 13 bases fitting TRBD2. Germline CDR1 reads DFQATT; CDR2 reads SNEGSKA (reference sequence). With 0 bases clipped from V and 2 bases from J, the junction kept 1 base outside the gene matches. The CDR3 loop spans 15 amino acids. The CDR3 coding sequence is TGCAGTGCTAGAGATACTAGCGGGGGGGCCTACGAGCAGTACGTC. The encoded protein is CSARDTSGGAYEQYV.

V and J are TRBV19 and TRBJ2-7; D might be TRBD1 (6 bases). The germline CDR1 and CDR2 sequences are LNHDA and SQIVND (reference sequence). The CDR3 covers 14 residues. Between the trimmed V and J ends, which lost 0 bases and 8 bases, there was a span of 14 bases. The CDR3 DNA reads as TGTGCCAGTAGTATAGATCTTACAGGGACGCAGCAGTACTTC. Translated: CASSIDLTGTQQYF.